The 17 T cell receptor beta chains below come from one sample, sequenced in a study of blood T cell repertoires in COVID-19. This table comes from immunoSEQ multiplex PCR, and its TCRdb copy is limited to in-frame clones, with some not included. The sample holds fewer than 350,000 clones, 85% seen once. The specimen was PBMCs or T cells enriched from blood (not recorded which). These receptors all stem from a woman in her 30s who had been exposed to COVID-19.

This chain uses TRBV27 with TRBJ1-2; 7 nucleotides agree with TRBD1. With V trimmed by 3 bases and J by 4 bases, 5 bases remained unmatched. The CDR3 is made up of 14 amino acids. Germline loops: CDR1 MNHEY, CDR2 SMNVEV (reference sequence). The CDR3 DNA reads TGTGCCAGCAGTTTGAGGCAGGGGGGCTATGGCTACACCTTC. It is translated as CASSLRQGGYGYTF.

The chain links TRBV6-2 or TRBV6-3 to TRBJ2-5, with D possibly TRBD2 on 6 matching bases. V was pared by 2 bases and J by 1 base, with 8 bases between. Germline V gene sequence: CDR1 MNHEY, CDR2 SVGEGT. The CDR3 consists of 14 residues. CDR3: CASSYVAAQETQYF. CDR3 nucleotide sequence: TGTGCCAGCAGTTACGTAGCGGCCCAAGAGACCCAGTACTTC.

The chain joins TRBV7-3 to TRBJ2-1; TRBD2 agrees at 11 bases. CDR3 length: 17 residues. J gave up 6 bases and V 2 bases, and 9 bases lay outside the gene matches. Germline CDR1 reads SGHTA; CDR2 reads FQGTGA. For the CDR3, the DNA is TGTGCCAGCAGCTTAGGTCCACTAGCGGGGGATTTCAATGAGCAGTTCTTC. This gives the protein CASSLGPLAGDFNEQFF.

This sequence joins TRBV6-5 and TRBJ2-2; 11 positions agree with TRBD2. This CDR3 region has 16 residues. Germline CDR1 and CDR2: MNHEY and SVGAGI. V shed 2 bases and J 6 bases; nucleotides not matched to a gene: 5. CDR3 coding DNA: TGTGCCAGCAGTTACGCCCTAGCGGGAGGTGCCGGGGAGCTGTTTTTT. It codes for CASSYALAGGAGELFF.

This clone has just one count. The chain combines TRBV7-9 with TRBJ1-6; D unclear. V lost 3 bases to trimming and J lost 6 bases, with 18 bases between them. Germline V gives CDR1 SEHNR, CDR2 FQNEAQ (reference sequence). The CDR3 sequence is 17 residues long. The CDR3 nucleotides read TGTGCCAGCAGCTTCTTTTCCTTGTGGCAGGTTAATTCACCCCTCCACTTT. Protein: CASSFFSLWQVNSPLHF.

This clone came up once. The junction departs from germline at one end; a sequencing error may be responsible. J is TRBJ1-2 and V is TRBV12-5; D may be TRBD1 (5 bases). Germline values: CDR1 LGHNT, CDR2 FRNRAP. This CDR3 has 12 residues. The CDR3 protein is CASGFGSRGSTF. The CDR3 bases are TGTGCTAGTGGTTTCGGTTCGCGGGGCTCCACCTTC.

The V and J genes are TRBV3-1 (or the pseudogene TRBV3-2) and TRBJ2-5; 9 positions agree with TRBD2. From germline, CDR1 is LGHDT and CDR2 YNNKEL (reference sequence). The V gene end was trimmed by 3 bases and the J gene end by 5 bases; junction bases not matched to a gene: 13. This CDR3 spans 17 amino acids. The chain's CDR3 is CASSHTRRLAERETQYF. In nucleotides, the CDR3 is TGTGCCAGCAGCCACACCCGGCGACTAGCGGAACGGGAGACCCAGTACTTC.

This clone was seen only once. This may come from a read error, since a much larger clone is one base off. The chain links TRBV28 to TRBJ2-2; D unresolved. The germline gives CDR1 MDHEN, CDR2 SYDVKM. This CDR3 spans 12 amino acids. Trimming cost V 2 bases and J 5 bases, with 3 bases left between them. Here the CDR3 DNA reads TGTGCCAGCAGTTTACTGACCGGGGAGCTGTTTTTT. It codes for CASSLLTGELFF.

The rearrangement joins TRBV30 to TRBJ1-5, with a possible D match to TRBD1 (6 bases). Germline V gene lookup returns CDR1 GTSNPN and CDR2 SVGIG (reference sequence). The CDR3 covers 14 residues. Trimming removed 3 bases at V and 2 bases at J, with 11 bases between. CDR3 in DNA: TGTGCCTGGAGCCTAGGGGGTGGCAATCAGCCCCAGCATTTT. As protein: CAWSLGGGNQPQHF. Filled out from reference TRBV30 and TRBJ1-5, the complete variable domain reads SQTIHQWPATLVQPVGSPLSLECTVEGTSNPNLYWYRQAAGRGLQLLFYSVGIGQISSEVPQNLSASRPQDRQFILSSKKLLLSDSGFYLCAWSLGGGNQPQHFGDGTRLSIL.

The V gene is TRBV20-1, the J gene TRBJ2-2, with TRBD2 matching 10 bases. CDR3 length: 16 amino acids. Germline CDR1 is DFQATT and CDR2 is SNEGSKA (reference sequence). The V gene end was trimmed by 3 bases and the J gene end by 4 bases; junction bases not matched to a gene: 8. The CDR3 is CSASATASGSTGELFF. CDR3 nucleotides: TGCAGTGCTAGTGCTACGGCTAGCGGGAGCACCGGGGAGCTGTTTTTT.

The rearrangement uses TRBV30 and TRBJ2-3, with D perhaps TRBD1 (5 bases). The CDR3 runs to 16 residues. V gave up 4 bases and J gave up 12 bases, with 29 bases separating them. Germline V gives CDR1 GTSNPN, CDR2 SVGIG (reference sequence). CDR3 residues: CAWMTLAGWYGDRQYF. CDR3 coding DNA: TGTGCCTGGATGACCCTCGCAGGGTGGTACGGTGATCGTCAGTATTTT.

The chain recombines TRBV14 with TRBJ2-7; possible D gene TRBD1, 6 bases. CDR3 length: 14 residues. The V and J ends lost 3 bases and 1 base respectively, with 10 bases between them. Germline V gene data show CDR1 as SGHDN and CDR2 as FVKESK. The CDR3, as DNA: TGTGCCAGCAGCCAGGGACACTCATCCTACGAGCAGTACTTC. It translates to CASSQGHSSYEQYF.

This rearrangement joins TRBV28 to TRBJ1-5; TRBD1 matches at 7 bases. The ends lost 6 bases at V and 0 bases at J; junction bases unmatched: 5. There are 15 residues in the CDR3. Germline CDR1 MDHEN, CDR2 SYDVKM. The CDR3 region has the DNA TGTGCCAGCAGAGCCAACAGGGGTAGCAATCAGCCCCAGCATTTT. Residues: CASRANRGSNQPQHF.

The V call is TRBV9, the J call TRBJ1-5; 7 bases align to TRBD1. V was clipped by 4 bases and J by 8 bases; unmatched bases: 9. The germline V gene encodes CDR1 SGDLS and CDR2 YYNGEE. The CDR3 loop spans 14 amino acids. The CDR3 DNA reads TGTGCCAGCAGCCAGACAGGGTTAGGCGAGCCCCAGCATTTT. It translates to CASSQTGLGEPQHF.

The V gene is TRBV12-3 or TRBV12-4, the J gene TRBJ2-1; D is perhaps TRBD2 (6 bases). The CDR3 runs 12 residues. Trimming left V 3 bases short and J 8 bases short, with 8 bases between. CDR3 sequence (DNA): TGTGCCAGCAGTTTCGGGGGAGATGAGCAGTTCTTC. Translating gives CASSFGGDEQFF.

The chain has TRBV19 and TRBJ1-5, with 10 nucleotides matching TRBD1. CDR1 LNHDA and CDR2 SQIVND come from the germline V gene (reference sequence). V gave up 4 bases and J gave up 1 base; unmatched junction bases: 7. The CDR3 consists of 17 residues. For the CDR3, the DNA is TGTGCCAGTAGTAGGGGGACAGGGGCAAACAGCAATCAGCCCCAGCATTTT. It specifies CASSRGTGANSNQPQHF.

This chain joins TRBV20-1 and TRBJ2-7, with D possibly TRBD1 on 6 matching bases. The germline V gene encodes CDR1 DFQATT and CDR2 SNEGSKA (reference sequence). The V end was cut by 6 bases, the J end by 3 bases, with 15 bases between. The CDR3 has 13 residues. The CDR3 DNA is TGCAGTGCCAGTCGAGGGGGAGTCTACGAGCAGTACTTC. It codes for CSASRGGVYEQYF.